Listed below are T cell receptor beta chains from one sample, sequenced in a study of Ad26.COV2.S vaccination and SARS-CoV-2 variants. TCRdb's table, derived via immunoSEQ multiplex PCR, lists solely in-frame clones and lacks some. The repertoire holds 240,000 or so clones, around 89% seen once, with about 10% in the top ten. The input for sequencing was peripheral blood, taken in a trial of Ad26.COV2.S vaccine versus placebo. The receptors originated from a person between 18 and 60 years old who received the Ad26.COV2.S COVID-19 vaccine or a placebo. The CDR3 runs from the conserved cysteine through the conserved F or W. A D gene is named only where the DNA matches it firmly. Clone sizes are given selectively: once, few, many, or a class where the clone is expanded.

TRBJ2-5,NA,NA,TRBV7-2,CASSLAGGPRETQYF,TGTGCCAGCAGCTTAGCGGGGGGCCCCCGAGAGACCCAGTACTTC
TRBJ2-5,NA,NA,TRBV6-6,CASSPTGNQETQYF,TGTGCCAGCAGCCCTACAGGGAACCAAGAGACCCAGTACTTC
TRBJ2-4,once,NA,TRBV6-2/TRBV6-3,CASSYQGAKNIQYF,TGTGCCAGCAGTTACCAGGGAGCCAAAAACATTCAGTACTTC
TRBJ2-7,NA,TRBD1,TRBV7-9,CASSLGPRDRDREQYF,TGTGCCAGCAGCTTAGGGCCCCGGGACAGGGATCGCGAGCAGTACTTC
TRBJ2-3,NA,NA,TRBV5-1,CASSLQGRADTQYF,TGCGCCAGCAGCTTACAGGGTAGGGCAGATACGCAGTATTTT
TRBJ2-3,NA,NA,TRBV10-1,CASGASGTDTQYF,TGCGCCAGCGGGGCTAGTGGGACAGATACGCAGTATTTT
TRBJ1-3,once,NA,TRBV7-8,CASSTVGPTGNTIYF,TGTGCCAGCAGCACCGTAGGCCCGACTGGAAACACCATATATTTT
TRBJ2-5,NA,NA,TRBV7-6,CASTTKETQYF,TGTGCCAGCACCACGAAAGAGACCCAGTACTTC
TRBJ1-2,NA,NA,TRBV30,CAWSVLVGGYTF,TGTGCCTGGAGTGTACTGGTGGGTGGCTACACCTTC
TRBJ1-2,NA,TRBD1,TRBV28,CASNPSGGTGPNNYGYTF,TGTGCCAGCAACCCCTCCGGGGGGACAGGACCTAATAACTATGGCTACACCTTC
TRBJ2-2,once,NA,TRBV5-1,CASSFQPSELAGELFF,TGCGCCAGCAGCTTCCAGCCCTCCGAACTCGCCGGGGAGCTGTTTTTT
TRBJ1-2,NA,TRBD1,TRBV28,CASRGTGDNYGYTF,TGTGCCAGCAGAGGGACAGGGGACAACTATGGCTACACCTTC
TRBJ1-2,NA,NA,TRBV7-8,CASSPDGIANGYTF,TGTGCCAGCAGCCCAGATGGAATTGCGAACGGCTACACCTTC
TRBJ1-2,few,TRBD1,TRBV7-3,CASSPGQANYGYTF,TGTGCCAGCAGCCCCGGACAGGCTAACTATGGCTACACCTTC
TRBJ1-5,few,NA,TRBV28,CASMDQGNQPQHF,TGTGCCAGCATGGACCAGGGCAATCAGCCCCAGCATTTT
TRBJ1-3,few,NA,TRBV28,CASSFWDSGNTIYF,TGTGCCAGCAGTTTTTGGGACTCTGGAAACACCATATATTTT
TRBJ1-1,NA,TRBD1,TRBV11-2,CASSFGGGGAFF,TGTGCCAGCAGCTTCGGTGGAGGGGGCGCTTTCTTT
TRBJ2-7,NA,TRBD1,TRBV6-5,CAGGQGVGEQYF,TGTGCCGGGGGACAGGGGGTAGGCGAGCAGTACTTC
TRBJ2-6,few,NA,TRBV7-2,CASSSYGANVLTF,TGTGCCAGCAGCTCCTATGGGGCCAACGTCCTGACTTTC
TRBJ1-2,NA,NA,TRBV5-4,CASSLANRVEGPYGYTF,TGTGCCAGCAGCTTGGCGAACAGGGTTGAGGGACCCTATGGCTACACCTTC
TRBJ2-1,NA,NA,TRBV7-2,CASSLAETYEQFF,TGTGCCAGCAGCTTAGCGGAGACCTATGAGCAGTTCTTC
TRBJ1-3,NA,NA,TRBV3-1/TRBV3-2,CASSQEDRLSGNTIYF,TGTGCCAGCAGCCAAGAAGACCGACTCTCTGGAAACACCATATATTTT
TRBJ2-7,NA,NA,TRBV7-2,CASSLETPGFWGSEQYF,TGTGCCAGCAGCTTAGAGACCCCGGGCTTCTGGGGGAGCGAGCAGTACTTC
TRBJ1-5,NA,NA,TRBV6-5,CASGPNQPQHF,TGTGCCAGCGGGCCCAATCAGCCCCAGCATTTT
TRBJ2-3,NA,TRBD1,TRBV5-8,CASSLGTGVGTDTQYF,TGTGCCAGCAGCTTGGGGACAGGGGTAGGGACAGATACGCAGTATTTT
TRBJ2-7,once,NA,TRBV6-1,CASSDTLYEQYF,TGTGCCAGCAGTGACACTCTTTACGAGCAGTACTTC
TRBJ1-6,NA,TRBD1,TRBV11-2,CASSSGGGTGSSPLHF,TGTGCCAGCAGCTCAGGGGGAGGGACAGGTAGTTCACCCCTCCACTTT
TRBJ1-5,NA,NA,TRBV4-3,CASSQGTSNQPQHF,TGCGCCAGCAGCCAAGGGACAAGCAATCAGCCCCAGCATTTT
TRBJ2-3,NA,NA,TRBV28,CASRPLGGTQYF,TGTGCCAGCAGACCCTTAGGGGGTACGCAGTATTTT
TRBJ1-1,NA,TRBD1,TRBV7-6,CASSFSDGTGGNLNTEAFF,TGTGCCAGCAGCTTTAGCGACGGGACAGGGGGCAATTTGAACACTGAAGCTTTCTTT
TRBJ2-2,NA,NA,TRBV5-1,CASSSGLNTGELFF,TGCGCCAGCAGCTCCGGTCTGAACACCGGGGAGCTGTTTTTT
TRBJ1-3,NA,NA,TRBV14,CASSQVTRTGNTIYF,TGTGCCAGCAGCCAAGTGACTCGGACGGGAAACACCATATATTTT
TRBJ1-6,NA,NA,TRBV7-9,CASSLGNSPLHF,TGTGCCAGCAGCTTAGGAAATTCACCCCTCCACTTT
TRBJ1-3,NA,NA,TRBV7-9,CASSQGGTRFSGNTIYF,TGTGCCAGCAGCCAGGGCGGGACTCGGTTCTCTGGAAACACCATATATTTT
TRBJ2-7,once,TRBD2,TRBV5-1,CASSLGLAGEGYEQYF,TGCGCCAGCAGCTTGGGACTAGCGGGAGAGGGGTACGAGCAGTACTTC